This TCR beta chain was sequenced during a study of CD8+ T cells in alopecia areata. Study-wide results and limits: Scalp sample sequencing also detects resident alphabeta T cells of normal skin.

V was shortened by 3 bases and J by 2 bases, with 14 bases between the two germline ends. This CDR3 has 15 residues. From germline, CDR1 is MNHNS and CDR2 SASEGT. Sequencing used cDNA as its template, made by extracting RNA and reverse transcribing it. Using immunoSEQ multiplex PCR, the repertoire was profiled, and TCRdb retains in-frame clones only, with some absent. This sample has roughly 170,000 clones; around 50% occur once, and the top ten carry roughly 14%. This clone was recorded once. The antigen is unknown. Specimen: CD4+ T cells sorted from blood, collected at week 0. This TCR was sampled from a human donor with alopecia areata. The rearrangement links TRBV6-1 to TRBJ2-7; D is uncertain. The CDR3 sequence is CASSEFQVGPYEQYF. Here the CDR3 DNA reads TGTGCCAGCAGTGAGTTTCAGGTGGGCCCCTACGAGCAGTACTTC.